The rows below give T cell receptor beta chains drawn from one sample of a study of blood T cells in healthy people across ages. One entry per CDR3 protein results from TCRdb running MiXCR on the 5' RACE reads. Among around 1,800,000 distinct CDR3 sequences, 30% to 40% were seen once, and the ten largest hold roughly 23%. Specimen: blood. The source is a human donor in good health. Each CDR3 is given with its conserved first and last residue. D genes are given only for firm matches. Expanded clones get a size class; other rows say once, few or many, or leave the size out.

V gene: TRBV20-1; clone size: -; D gene: TRBD1; J gene: TRBJ2-7; CDR3 DNA: TGCAGTGCTAACCCCCCCGCGGGACAGGGAGACGAGCAGTACTTC; CDR3 protein: CSANPPAGQGDEQYF
V gene: TRBV20-1; clone size: -; D gene: TRBD2; J gene: TRBJ2-5; CDR3 DNA: TGCAGTGCTAGGTCTAGCGGGGGGGCCTGGGAGACCCAGTACTTC; CDR3 protein: CSARSSGGAWETQYF
V gene: TRBV12-3/TRBV12-4; clone size: -; D gene: -; J gene: TRBJ2-1; CDR3 DNA: TGTGCCAGCAGTGAGGGGCGTCAGACCTACAATGAGCAGTTCTTC; CDR3 protein: CASSEGRQTYNEQFF
V gene: TRBV7-9; clone size: -; D gene: -; J gene: TRBJ1-4; CDR3 DNA: TGTGCCAGCAGCTCCGACGGTGGCCCGGGGGAAAAACTGTTTTTT; CDR3 protein: CASSSDGGPGEKLFF
V gene: TRBV12-3/TRBV12-4; clone size: few; D gene: TRBD2; J gene: TRBJ2-1; CDR3 DNA: TGTGCCAGCAGTCTCCTACCGGGACTAGCGGCCTACAATGAGCAGTTCTTC; CDR3 protein: CASSLLPGLAAYNEQFF
V gene: TRBV7-9; clone size: -; D gene: TRBD1; J gene: TRBJ1-2; CDR3 DNA: TGTGCCAGCAGCCTCGGGACAGGGGACGATGGCTACACCTTC; CDR3 protein: CASSLGTGDDGYTF
V gene: TRBV9; clone size: -; D gene: -; J gene: TRBJ1-3; CDR3 DNA: TGTGCCAGCAGCACGGAGACAGCTGGAAACACCATATATTTT; CDR3 protein: CASSTETAGNTIYF
V gene: TRBV7-9; clone size: -; D gene: TRBD1; J gene: TRBJ2-3; CDR3 DNA: TGTGCCAGCAGCATGTTGACAGGGGGTCAAGATACGCAGTATTTT; CDR3 protein: CASSMLTGGQDTQYF
V gene: TRBV6-7; clone size: -; D gene: TRBD2; J gene: TRBJ2-3; CDR3 DNA: TGTGGCTGGGGGACTAGAGGGACTAGTACGCAGTATTTT; CDR3 protein: CGWGTRGTSTQYF
V gene: TRBV7-2; clone size: few; D gene: TRBD2; J gene: TRBJ2-5; CDR3 DNA: TGTGCCAGCAGCTTCAGGCAAGCGGGGGGGCCAGAGACCCAGTACTTC; CDR3 protein: CASSFRQAGGPETQYF
V gene: TRBV20-1; clone size: many; D gene: TRBD1; J gene: TRBJ1-2; CDR3 DNA: TGCAGTGCTAGGAACAGGGGGCAAGGTGGCTACACCTTC; CDR3 protein: CSARNRGQGGYTF
V gene: TRBV11-3; clone size: -; D gene: TRBD2; J gene: TRBJ2-3; CDR3 DNA: TGTGCCAGCAGCTTTCAGCGGGGGGCACGCACAGATACGCAGTATTTT; CDR3 protein: CASSFQRGARTDTQYF
V gene: TRBV7-2; clone size: -; D gene: -; J gene: TRBJ2-1; CDR3 DNA: TGTGCCAGCAGCTTACGGGCCCTGGCGGGGAACTCCTACAATGAGCAGTTCTTC; CDR3 protein: CASSLRALAGNSYNEQFF
V gene: TRBV12-3/TRBV12-4; clone size: -; D gene: TRBD1; J gene: TRBJ1-5; CDR3 DNA: TGTGCCAGCAGACCCGGGACAGGCACTAATCAGCCCCAGCATTTT; CDR3 protein: CASRPGTGTNQPQHF